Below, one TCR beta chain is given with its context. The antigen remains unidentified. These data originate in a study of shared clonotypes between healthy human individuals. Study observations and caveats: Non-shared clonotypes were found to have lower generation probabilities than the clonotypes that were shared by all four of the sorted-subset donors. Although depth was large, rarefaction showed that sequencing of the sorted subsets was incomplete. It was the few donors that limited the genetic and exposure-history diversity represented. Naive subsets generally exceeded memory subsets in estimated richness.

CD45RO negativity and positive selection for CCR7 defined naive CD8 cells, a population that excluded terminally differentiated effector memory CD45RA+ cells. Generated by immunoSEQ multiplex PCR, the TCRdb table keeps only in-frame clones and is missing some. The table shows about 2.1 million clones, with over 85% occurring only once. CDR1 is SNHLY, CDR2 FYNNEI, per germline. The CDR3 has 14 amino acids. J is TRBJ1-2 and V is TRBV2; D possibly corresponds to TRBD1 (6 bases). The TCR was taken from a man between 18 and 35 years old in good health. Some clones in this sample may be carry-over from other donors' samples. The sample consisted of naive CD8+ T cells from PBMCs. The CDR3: CVHRWTADLYGYTF. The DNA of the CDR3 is TGTGTCCACAGGTGGACAGCCGACCTCTATGGCTACACCTTC. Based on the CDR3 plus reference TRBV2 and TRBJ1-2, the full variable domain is EPEVTQTPSHQVTQMGQEVILRCVPISNHLYFYWYRQILGQKVEFLVSFYNNEISEKSEIFDDQFSVERPDGSNFTLKIRSTKLEDSAMYFCVHRWTADLYGYTFGSGTRLTVV.